This T cell receptor (beta chain) was obtained from a study of graft-versus-host responses after intestinal transplantation. Study as a whole: Transplantation in recipients was multivisceral, liver-intestinal, or isolated intestinal. Recipients were all induced with anti-thymocyte globulin, then given tacrolimus and steroids for about three years. Broader study findings: Researchers found GvH clones in recipient marrow, and some showed up first in ileum or blood. Allograft clonal ratios (graft-versus-host to host-versus-graft) were high in patients who had graft-donor T cell macrochimerism.

Sequenced by immunoSEQ multiplex PCR; TCRdb stores in-frame clones only, minus some. There are some 27,000 clones in the sample; 90% to 95% occur only once, and under 0.95% lies in the top ten. This CDR3 region has 14 residues. The germline gives CDR1 KGHSH, CDR2 LQKENI. Trimming took off 6 bases at V and 9 bases at J, with 20 bases between the two ends. Of note for this clone: What it binds is not known.

The V call is TRBV18, the J call TRBJ1-2; weak D call: TRBD1 (5 bases). Sequenced material: PBMCs, taken more than 29 days after intestinal transplant. The sequence was collected from a human patient who received an intestinal transplant, so some T cells may come from the graft donor. CDR3 nucleotides: TGTGCCAGCTCCGTTGGGACTTCTGAGCCCAGCTACACCTTC. Translation gives CASSVGTSEPSYTF.